This TCR beta chain was profiled in a study of blood T cell repertoires in COVID-19. Trimming removed 4 bases from V and 4 bases from J, with 14 bases in between. In germline, CDR1 is SGHVS, CDR2 FQNEAQ. CDR3 size: 14 residues. TCRdb's table, derived via immunoSEQ multiplex PCR, lists solely in-frame clones and lacks some. This sample has 70,000 to 95,000 clones, with over 70% found just once. Specimen: peripheral blood. The sequence was collected from a man aged 50 to 60 with active COVID-19. The chain combines TRBV7-8 with TRBJ2-7; maybe TRBD1 (5 bases). For the CDR3, the DNA is TGTGCCAGCAGCTCCCGGACACATACATACGAGCAGTACTTC. Its protein product is CASSSRTHTYEQYF.